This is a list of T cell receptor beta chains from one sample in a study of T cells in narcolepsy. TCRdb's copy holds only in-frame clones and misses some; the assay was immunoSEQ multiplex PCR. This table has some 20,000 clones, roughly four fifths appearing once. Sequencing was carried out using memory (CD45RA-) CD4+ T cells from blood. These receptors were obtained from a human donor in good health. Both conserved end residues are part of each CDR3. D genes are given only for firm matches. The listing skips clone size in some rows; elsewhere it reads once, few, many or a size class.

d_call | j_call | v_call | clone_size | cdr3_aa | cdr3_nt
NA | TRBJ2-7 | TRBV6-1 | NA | CASSSIPSHEQYF | TGTGCCAGCAGTTCCATCCCCTCCCACGAGCAGTACTTC
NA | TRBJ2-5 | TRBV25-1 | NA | CASSDLETQYF | TGTGCCAGCAGTGACCTAGAGACCCAGTACTTC
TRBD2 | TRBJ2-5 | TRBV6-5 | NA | CASSQTSDRETQYF | TGTGCCAGCAGTCAGACTAGCGACCGGGAGACCCAGTACTTC
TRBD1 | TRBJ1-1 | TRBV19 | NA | CASSLSQGSRGYTEAFF | TGTGCCAGTAGTCTGTCACAGGGATCCAGGGGGTACACTGAAGCTTTCTTT
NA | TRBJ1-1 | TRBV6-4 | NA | CASSVGRAGNTEAFF | TGTGCCAGCAGTGTCGGTCGGGCAGGGAACACTGAAGCTTTCTTT
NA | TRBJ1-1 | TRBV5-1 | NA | CASSSDPNTEAFF | TGCGCCAGCAGCTCCGATCCGAACACTGAAGCTTTCTTT
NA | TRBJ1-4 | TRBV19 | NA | CASRGYGGRGRNEKLFF | TGTGCCAGTCGAGGGTACGGGGGGAGAGGGAGAAATGAAAAACTGTTTTTT
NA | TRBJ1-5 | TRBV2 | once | CASSEALAGGPQHF | TGTGCCAGCAGTGAAGCCTTAGCTGGTGGGCCCCAGCATTTT
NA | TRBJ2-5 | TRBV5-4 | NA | CASTAGLAETQYF | TGTGCCAGCACCGCCGGCCTAGCGGAGACCCAGTACTTC
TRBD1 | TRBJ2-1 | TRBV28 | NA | CASSWDRGQNEQFF | TGTGCCAGCAGTTGGGACAGGGGGCAGAATGAGCAGTTCTTC
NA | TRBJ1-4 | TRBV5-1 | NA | CASSPQKGVEEKLFF | TGCGCCAGCAGCCCTCAGAAGGGAGTAGAAGAAAAACTGTTTTTT
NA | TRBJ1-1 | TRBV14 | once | CASSQRRTSGAEAFF | TGTGCCAGCAGCCAACGAAGGACCTCAGGGGCTGAAGCTTTCTTT
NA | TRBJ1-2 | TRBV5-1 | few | CASNQDGNYGYTF | TGCGCCAGCAACCAGGACGGTAACTATGGCTACACCTTC
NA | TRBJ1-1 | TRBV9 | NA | CASSVGTLGNTEAFF | TGTGCCAGCAGCGTCGGAACCTTAGGGAACACTGAAGCTTTCTTT
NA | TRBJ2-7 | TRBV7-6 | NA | CASRPRESYEQYF | TGTGCCAGCAGGCCACGGGAGTCCTACGAGCAGTACTTC
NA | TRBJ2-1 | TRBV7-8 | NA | CASTPRTSPYNEQFF | TGTGCCAGCACCCCCCGGACGAGCCCCTACAATGAGCAGTTCTTC
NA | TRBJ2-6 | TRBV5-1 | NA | CASSLSTGANVLTF | TGCGCCAGCAGCTTGTCAACTGGGGCCAACGTCCTGACTTTC
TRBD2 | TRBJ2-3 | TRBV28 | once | CASSLAADTQYF | TGTGCCAGCAGTCTAGCGGCAGATACGCAGTATTTT
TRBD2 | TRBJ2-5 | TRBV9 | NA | CASSVDASGVKETQYF | TGTGCCAGCAGCGTAGATGCTAGCGGGGTGAAAGAGACCCAGTACTTC
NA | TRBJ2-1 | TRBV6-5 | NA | CASSYGHNEQFF | TGTGCCAGCAGTTACGGGCACAATGAGCAGTTCTTC
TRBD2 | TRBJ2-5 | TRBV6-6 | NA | CASSPGGQETQYF | TGTGCCAGCAGCCCGGGGGGTCAAGAGACCCAGTACTTC
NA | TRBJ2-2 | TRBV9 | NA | CASSEGGGAAGELFF | TGTGCCAGCAGCGAAGGTGGGGGGGCCGCCGGGGAGCTGTTTTTT
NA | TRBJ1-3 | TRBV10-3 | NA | CAISGTASSGNTIYF | TGTGCCATCAGTGGGACGGCGAGCTCTGGAAACACCATATATTTT
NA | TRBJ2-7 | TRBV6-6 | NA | CASSQGLDVWEQYF | TGTGCCAGCAGCCAGGGGTTGGACGTGTGGGAGCAGTACTTC
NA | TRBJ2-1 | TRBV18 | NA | CASSPISNNEQFF | TGTGCCAGCTCACCAATTTCCAACAATGAGCAGTTCTTC
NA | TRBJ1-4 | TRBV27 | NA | CASSLLGSATNEKLFF | TGTGCCAGCAGCTTGTTGGGGTCTGCAACTAATGAAAAACTGTTTTTT
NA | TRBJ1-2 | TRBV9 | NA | CASSVAAGTNYGYTF | TGTGCCAGCAGCGTAGCGGCGGGGACTAACTATGGCTACACCTTC
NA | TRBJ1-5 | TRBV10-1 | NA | CARRSGNEAQHF | TGCGCCAGAAGATCGGGGAACGAAGCCCAGCATTTT
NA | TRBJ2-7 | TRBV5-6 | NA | CASSSRYEQYF | TGTGCCAGCAGCTCACGCTACGAGCAGTACTTC
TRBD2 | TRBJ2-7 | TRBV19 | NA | CASSIQGLAQEQYF | TGTGCCAGTAGTATCCAGGGACTAGCTCAAGAGCAGTACTTC
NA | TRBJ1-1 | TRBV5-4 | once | CASSLGGQVATEAFF | TGTGCCAGCAGCTTGGGAGGGCAGGTCGCCACTGAAGCTTTCTTT
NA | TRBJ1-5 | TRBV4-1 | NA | CASSQGQFEHQPQHF | TGCGCCAGCAGCCAAGGACAGTTCGAACATCAGCCCCAGCATTTT
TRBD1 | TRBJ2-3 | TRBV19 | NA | CASMKGTARTDTQYF | TGTGCCAGTATGAAGGGGACAGCACGCACAGATACGCAGTATTTT
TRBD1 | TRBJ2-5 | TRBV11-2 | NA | CASSSSPGQQETQYF | TGTGCCAGCAGCTCCTCCCCGGGACAGCAAGAGACCCAGTACTTC